This TCR beta chain was captured by sequencing in a study of a mutant IDH1 vaccine in newly diagnosed glioma (TCRdb year 2021). A note on the overall study: Across visits V03 through V10, patients got a total of eight vaccinations, given in weeks 1, 3, 5, 7, 11, 15, 19 and 23. Vaccination started 4-6 weeks after radiotherapy alone, or was given together with temozolomide cycles in the groups whose treatment included chemotherapy. Of the 25 to 35 treated patients, around 62% were male and about 40% were female, and a mean age of roughly 41 years was recorded. Prior to enrollment, standard therapy consisting of radiotherapy alone, temozolomide alone, or radiochemotherapy with temozolomide had been administered to patients, with the combination being received by most patients. Six visits were used for peripheral blood collection: V03 (baseline), V05, V07, V10, V12 and V13. For exploratory analyses, 25 treated patients had longitudinal TCRB deep sequencing done wherever samples were available.

What the authors observed across the whole study: According to the authors, sample limitations meant that analyses of patient blood samples could not be reproduced. Immune responses induced by the vaccine were seen in roughly 95% of patients across multiple MHC alleles. PBMC samples for TCRB deep sequencing were selected based on availability. Pseudoprogression seemed to be unrelated to changes in the top peripheral T cell clonotypes found by TCRB sequencing.

Turning to this clone: Its antigen remains undetermined. No much larger clone exists at a distance of one base, and base qualities are not known.

The library was prepared using the immunoSEQ multiplex PCR assay. Rearranged TCR beta chain sequences were amplified with the hsTCRB Kit following the manufacturer's protocol. Sequencing of TCRB libraries was carried out on an Illumina MiSeq. The original pipeline was this. The proprietary platform of the kit vendor was used for demultiplexing, trimming and gene mapping. The table was pulled from immuneACCESS by TCRdb, which kept in-frame rearrangements only. Such tables lose some clones; where checked, under half of the loss comes from unresolved V genes, and the rest has no known cause. D and trimming come from the DNA, and the V and J calls and clone size come from that table. The sample has about 25,000 clones on record, approximately 80% of them singletons. The ten largest clones take up over 8.5% of the sample. Including cysteine and phenylalanine, the CDR3 has 12 amino acids. The entry retains the CDR3 DNA only, 36 bases that are in frame from base 1. Looking up the germline V gene (reference sequence) yields CDR1 LNHDA and CDR2 SQIVND. The trim is 5 bases for V and 10 bases for J, with a gap of 12 bases between the germline ends.

In light of the paper, this sample's time point label describes: week 5, during vaccination. Each vaccine dose was 300 ug of a 20-mer mutant IDH1 peptide in Montanide, given subcutaneously with topical imiquimod. Newly diagnosed WHO grade 3 or 4 IDH1-mutant astrocytomas showing loss of nuclear ATRX were present in the donors. The samples were drawn from NOA16, a multicentre, single-arm, open-label phase I trial in Germany that tested a mutant IDH1 peptide vaccine in humans for the first time. Genomic DNA for TCRB sequencing was extracted from EDTA blood using the DNeasy Blood and Tissue Kit. The chain links TRBV19 with TRBJ2-1; the D gene is perhaps TRBD2, from 6 matching bases. Source: PBMCs, taken from a glioma patient whose treatment included an IDH1 peptide vaccine. The receptor's source is a man aged 35 to 55 with glioma. The CDR3 corresponds to CASSPRGTEQFF. The nucleotides read TGTGCCAGTAGTCCACGGGGGACGGAGCAGTTCTTC.